Listed below are T cell receptor beta chains from one sample, sequenced in a study of blood T cell repertoires in COVID-19. Data came from immunoSEQ multiplex PCR; TCRdb stores just in-frame clones and leaves some out. Among about 170,000 clones listed, 80% to 85% were seen once. What was sequenced was peripheral blood. All receptors come from a human donor with acute or convalescent COVID-19. The donor label of this sample is uncertain. Both conserved end residues are part of each CDR3. Fields, in order: D gene, V gene, clone size, J gene, CDR3 DNA, CDR3 protein. A D gene is named only where the DNA matches it firmly. For some rows the clone size is stated as once, few or many, or as a class when expanded; others skip it.

TRBD1	TRBV7-3	-	TRBJ2-2	TGTGCCAGCAGCGGAACAGGGGGCATCACCGGGGAGCTGTTTTTT	CASSGTGGITGELFF
TRBD2	TRBV19	-	TRBJ2-1	TGTGCCAGTAGTATTGGACTAGCGGGGGGGAACGATGAGCAGTTCTTC	CASSIGLAGGNDEQFF
-	TRBV2	-	TRBJ2-5	TGTGCCAGCACAGCTGAGGCTAGCCTCCGGACCCAGTACTTC	CASTAEASLRTQYF
TRBD2	TRBV7-9	-	TRBJ2-5	TGTGCCAGCAGCTTAGGGGAGGGAGGCGGGAAGCAAGAGACCCAGTACTTC	CASSLGEGGGKQETQYF
-	TRBV20-1	-	TRBJ2-1	TGCAGTGCTAGTAAAAGGGAGACAGGGACTTACAATGAGCAGTTCTTC	CSASKRETGTYNEQFF
-	TRBV24-1	-	TRBJ2-3	TGTGCCACCAGTGATTTGGGAGCGCTAGATACGCAGTATTTT	CATSDLGALDTQYF
TRBD1	TRBV6-1	-	TRBJ1-5	TGTGCCAGCAGTGAACAGGACAGGCGACAGCCCCAGCATTTT	CASSEQDRRQPQHF
-	TRBV11-3	-	TRBJ2-7	TGTGCCAGCAGCCACACATCCCACGAGCAGTACTTC	CASSHTSHEQYF
-	TRBV2	-	TRBJ1-3	TGTGCCAGCAGTGCGTCGGGGGGAGAAAACACCATATATTTT	CASSASGGENTIYF
-	TRBV7-9	-	TRBJ2-5	TGTGCCAGCAGCCCAACGAACGGCCAAGAGACCCAGTACTTC	CASSPTNGQETQYF
TRBD1	TRBV6-1	-	TRBJ2-6	TGTGCCAGCAGTGGGGACAGGGGTGACTCTGGGGCCAACGTCCTGACTTTC	CASSGDRGDSGANVLTF
-	TRBV5-1	-	TRBJ2-6	TGCGCCAGCAGCTTGGGGGCCAGGGGTACGGTTGGGGCCAACGTCCTGACTTTC	CASSLGARGTVGANVLTF
TRBD2	TRBV27	-	TRBJ2-1	TGTGCCAGCAGTTTACGGAGCGGGGGGGCATCTAGGGAGCAGTTCTTC	CASSLRSGGASREQFF
TRBD1	TRBV7-2	-	TRBJ2-5	TGTGCCAGCAGCCCGACAGGGGGAAGGGAGACCCAGTACTTC	CASSPTGGRETQYF
TRBD2	TRBV7-2	-	TRBJ2-5	TGTGCCAGCAGATTAGCGGGGGGGCCTTGGGAGACCCAGTACTTC	CASRLAGGPWETQYF
-	TRBV3-1/TRBV3-2	-	TRBJ1-2	TGTGCCAGCAGCCCCCTCCAGGGGTACGGCTATGGCTACACCTTC	CASSPLQGYGYGYTF
-	TRBV27	-	TRBJ2-7	TGTGCCAGCAGTTTAGGGGGAGGCTACGAGCAGTACTTC	CASSLGGGYEQYF
-	TRBV10-3	-	TRBJ2-7	TGTGCCACCCAGTCAGGTGTCTTCGGCGAGCAGTACTTC	CATQSGVFGEQYF
-	TRBV19	-	TRBJ2-7	TGTGCCTGGACAGAATACGGAAGGTCCTACGAGCAGTACTTC	CAWTEYGRSYEQYF
TRBD1	TRBV6-6	-	TRBJ2-7	TGTGCCAGCAGAGGACAGGGGGCGGCATACGAGCAGTACTTC	CASRGQGAAYEQYF
TRBD1	TRBV9	-	TRBJ2-5	TGTGCCAGCAGCCCCAGGGGACAGGAATGGGGAGAGACCCAGTACTTC	CASSPRGQEWGETQYF
TRBD2	TRBV6-1	-	TRBJ2-5	TGTGCCAGCAGTGAACTAGCGGGTCAAGAGACCCAGTACTTC	CASSELAGQETQYF
-	TRBV20-1	-	TRBJ1-1	TGCAGTGCTAGTGATAGGGGCACTGAAGCTTTCTTT	CSASDRGTEAFF
-	TRBV27	-	TRBJ2-3	TGTGCCAGCAGTTTCGATAACAGGGTCTCGGGAGATACGCAGTATTTT	CASSFDNRVSGDTQYF
TRBD1	TRBV3-1/TRBV3-2	once	TRBJ1-6	TGTGCCAGCAGCCAAGATGACAGGGGATATAATTCACCCCTCCACTTT	CASSQDDRGYNSPLHF
TRBD1	TRBV2	-	TRBJ1-1	TGTGCCAGCAGTGAAGTTCGGACAGGGACTGAAGCTTTCTTT	CASSEVRTGTEAFF
-	TRBV6-5	-	TRBJ1-2	TGTGCCAGCAGTTACTCAAGCGACTCTTACTATGGCTACACCTTC	CASSYSSDSYYGYTF
-	TRBV12-3/TRBV12-4	-	TRBJ2-3	TGTGCCAGCAATCCCGAGGCAGATACGCAGTATTTT	CASNPEADTQYF
TRBD1	TRBV5-1	-	TRBJ2-3	TGCGCCAGCAGCTTGGTGGCAGGGGGCACCACAGATACGCAGTATTTT	CASSLVAGGTTDTQYF
TRBD2	TRBV19	-	TRBJ2-3	TGTGCCAGTAGCTCGACTAGCGGGAGGGCCAAGGATACGCAGTATTTT	CASSSTSGRAKDTQYF
-	TRBV30	-	TRBJ1-1	TGTGCCTGGTGGACAGCCGTGAACACTGAAGCTTTCTTT	CAWWTAVNTEAFF
-	TRBV28	-	TRBJ1-1	TGTGCCAGCAGGTTGCTTTCGGGGGGCGTTGGGATGAACACTGAAGCTTTCTTT	CASRLLSGGVGMNTEAFF
-	TRBV6-5	once	TRBJ1-2	TGTGCCAGCAGTATCCGGGGCTACGGGAGGGATGGCTACACCTTC	CASSIRGYGRDGYTF
-	TRBV28	-	TRBJ2-7	TGTGCCAGCAGTAGGGGGGGGGAGTCCTACGAGCAGTACTTC	CASSRGGESYEQYF
-	TRBV2	-	TRBJ2-2	TGTGCCAGCAGTGAAGCGTGGCGGAAGACCGGGGAGCTGTTTTTT	CASSEAWRKTGELFF
TRBD2	TRBV28	few	TRBJ2-1	TGTGCCAGCAGGGGAAGCGGGAGGAGCTCCTACAATGAGCAGTTCTTC	CASRGSGRSSYNEQFF
TRBD2	TRBV9	-	TRBJ2-5	TGTGCCAGCAGCGTAGTGGCTAGCGGGGGGCGTCAAGAGACCCAGTACTTC	CASSVVASGGRQETQYF
TRBD2	TRBV11-3	-	TRBJ2-1	TGTGCCAGCAGTAGCGGGAGCTCCTACAATGAGCAGTTCTTC	CASSSGSSYNEQFF
TRBD1	TRBV6-5	-	TRBJ1-2	TGTGCCAGCAGAGACAGGGGAGGCTCACTTGGCTACACCTTC	CASRDRGGSLGYTF
TRBD1	TRBV5-1	-	TRBJ2-7	TGCGCCAGCAGAAGGTCAGGGGGCTTAAACGAGCAGTACTTC	CASRRSGGLNEQYF
TRBD1	TRBV7-9	-	TRBJ1-2	TGTGCCAGCAGCTCCTTCGGACAGGGTGGCTACACCTTC	CASSSFGQGGYTF
-	TRBV15	once	TRBJ2-5	TGTGCCACCAGCAGAGACCCGACTGCCCAAGAGACCCAGTACTTC	CATSRDPTAQETQYF
TRBD2	TRBV9	-	TRBJ2-3	TGTGCCAGCAGCGCTCCCGCGGGTAGCGGGGGTGATACGCAGTATTTT	CASSAPAGSGGDTQYF
-	TRBV6-1	-	TRBJ2-3	TGTGCCAGCAGTGACGGTCAGGGAAGAGATACGCAGTATTTT	CASSDGQGRDTQYF
TRBD1	TRBV5-6	-	TRBJ2-5	TGTGCCAGCAGCTATGGACAGGGGGCAACAGAGACCCAGTACTTC	CASSYGQGATETQYF